The present T cell receptor (beta chain) was sequenced within a study of T cell responses to AZD1222 COVID-19 vaccine (dated by TCRdb to the early 2020s). General notes on the study: A total of 233 trial participants underwent TCR sequencing, of whom nearly 210 received two doses of AZD1222 and around 25 received two doses of the MenACWY control vaccine. Trial participants were enrolled by age into subgroups of 18-55, 56-69 and 70-plus years, and around 150, 28 and 57 TCR-sequenced participants, respectively, were included in these subgroups.

Summary of the overall study and its limitations: Epitopes outside the regions mutated in the B.1.351 and B.1.1.7 variants were reportedly recognized by nearly half of the unique spike-specific TCRs. The 56-69-year group was small, and its depth increase did not reach significance, likely because of low power. Participants were mostly white British and included more females than males, and it was suggested by the authors that clonal diversity may have been underestimated. Because no day 14 peak-response samples were available, the repertoires could be characterized only after the peak T cell response. Vaccine-associated CD4 TCRs spanned the whole spike protein, with dominant responses in regions 160-218 and 743-854. After two AZD1222 doses, both the breadth and the depth of spike-specific TCRs were significantly higher than at day 0 and than in MenACWY recipients. Conclusions about previously exposed vaccinees are limited because only six or seven AZD1222 recipients were SARS-CoV-2 seropositive at baseline.

The CDR3 regions of human TCRbeta chains were analyzed by immunosequencing. For the original study's pipeline: TCRs in the repertoires were compared against a reference library of SARS-CoV-2-specific TCRs that had been generated with the MIRA antigen-specificity platform. Breadth was defined as the fraction of unique TCRs that were SARS-CoV-2-associated, and depth was defined as the fraction of total T cells that were SARS-CoV-2-associated. Each spike-specific TCR was assigned to its reactive spike region and to a CD4 or CD8 class using the MIRA data. Log10-transformed breadth and depth values were compared by one-way ANOVA with Sidak's multiple comparisons tests. The source is immuneACCESS, and TCRdb retained only in-frame sequences with V and J called. Part of the clones is not carried over; for the studies checked, unresolved V genes explain less than half of this, and the remainder is unexplained. V, J and clone size reflect that table, while D and trimming were determined from the DNA. The sample table holds approximately 100,000 clones, of which roughly 86% were seen once. Roughly a tenth of the sample is held by the ten biggest clonotypes.

From the cysteine up to the phenylalanine, the CDR3 has a length of 17 residues. Here the CDR3 DNA is all that survives: 51 bases in frame from base 1. The germline V gene gives CDR1 as SGHTA and CDR2 as FQGNSA. At the junction V is shortened by 1 base and J by 4 bases; bases outside the gene matches: 12. The meaning of the sample's time point label: about 28 days (+/-7) after the second vaccine dose. AZD1222 recipients whose second dose came at about 4 weeks and those whose second dose came at about 12 weeks were combined into one group, since spike-specific TCR depth and breadth did not differ between the two schedules. Vaccinee samples came from UK trials COV001 and COV002, including a single-blind randomized controlled phase 2/3 trial of AZD1222 (ChAdOx1 nCoV-19) in healthy adults. For TCRbeta chain sequencing, PBMC samples were collected from trial participants at day 0 and at day 28 after the second dose.

As concerns this clone: Its recognized antigen is unknown. One base away there is no much larger clone; base qualities are not given.

The chain uses TRBV7-2 and TRBJ2-5; TRBD2 lines up with 7 middle nucleotides. The receptor was isolated from an adult who received the AZD1222 COVID-19 vaccine. This sample comprised peripheral blood, obtained 28 days after the second AZD1222 dose. Here the CDR3 is given as CASSLVGGRTGVETQYF. In nucleotides, the sequence is TGTGCCAGCAGCTTAGTTGGCGGGAGAACGGGAGTAGAGACCCAGTACTTC.